The clone carrying this TCR beta chain turned up a few times. The V gene lost 3 bases and the J gene lost 4 bases, with 16 bases spanning the gap. The germline V gene has CDR1 MNHNS and CDR2 SASEGT. The CDR3 runs to 17 residues. This entry is derived from a study of breast tumors, draining lymph nodes, adjacent tissues. TCRdb fed the multiplex PCR reads into MiXCR, producing one record per CDR3 protein. Of 200,000 or so distinct CDR3 sequences listed, over 25% are singletons. Samples came from axillary lymph nodes draining the breast cancer. The TCR comes from a female donor with breast cancer. Some clones in this sample may be carry-over from other donors' samples. V and J are TRBV6-1 and TRBJ2-6, with D unclear. Sequencing was performed on axillary lymph node tissue. The CDR3 DNA is TGTGCCAGCAGTGATTACTTGGCCAACTCGGGGGCCAACGTCCTGACTTTC. This sequence encodes CASSDYLANSGANVLTF.